The 26 T cell receptor beta chains presented below share a single source sample, sequenced in a study of T cells after yellow fever vaccination. TCRdb analysed the 5' RACE reads with MiXCR anew, one entry per CDR3 protein. The sample lists 620,000 or so distinct CDR3 sequences, around 16% occurring once. The sample in question was PBMCs, obtained 5 days after the first yellow fever vaccination. The receptors here all came from a man aged 18 to 30 who received the YFV17D yellow fever vaccine.

This clonotype turned up a few times. The V gene is TRBV30, the J gene TRBJ1-2; D is perhaps TRBD1 (5 bases). The CDR3 has 11 amino acids. V was shortened by 3 bases and J by 7 bases, with 9 bases between the two germline ends. Germline lookup yields CDR1 GTSNPN and CDR2 SVGIG (reference sequence). The CDR3 region has the DNA TGTGCCTGGAGCAGGGCGGTTGGCTACACCTTC. Protein: CAWSRAVGYTF.

The sample holds a few counts of this clonotype. The chain carries TRBV7-8 and TRBJ2-7; D call uncertain. The CDR3 length is 15 residues. The germline V gene encodes CDR1 SGHVS and CDR2 FQNEAQ. Trimming shortened V by 2 bases and J by 0 bases, and 11 bases separated the two germline ends. The CDR3 nucleotides read TGTGCCAGCAGCTTAAATTATTGGGCCTCCTACGAGCAGTACGTC. This gives the protein CASSLNYWASYEQYV.

The rearrangement links TRBV29-1 to TRBJ2-5; possible D gene TRBD2, 5 bases. Deletions cut 4 bases from V and 2 bases from J, with 23 bases between. CDR3 length: 17 amino acids. CDR1 and CDR2 (germline): SQVTM, ANQGSEA. The CDR3 protein is CSVAGTISGLRQETQYF. DNA of the CDR3: TGCAGCGTTGCGGGCACGATAAGCGGCCTACGTCAAGAGACCCAGTACTTC.

This clonotype was counted a few times. The V and J genes are TRBV6-1 and TRBJ2-6, with a tentative D call TRBD2 (6 bases). The CDR3 has 17 amino acids. Trimming left V 6 bases short and J 0 bases short, with 15 bases between. Germline V gene data show CDR1 as MNHNS and CDR2 as SASEGT. The CDR3 DNA follows: TGTGCCAGCAGGGGACGCGGGATGGCCTCTGGGGCCAACGTCCTGACTTTC. This sequence encodes CASRGRGMASGANVLTF.

The J gene is TRBJ2-5, the V gene TRBV5-1; D is possibly TRBD2 (7 bases). The length of the CDR3 is 15 residues. From germline, CDR1 is SGHRS and CDR2 YFSETQ. The V and J ends lost 2 bases and 3 bases respectively, with 14 bases between them. CDR3 nucleotide sequence: TGCGCCAGCAGCTTACAGGGAGGGGAGGAAGAGACCCAGTACTTC. Its translation: CASSLQGGEEETQYF.

The chain uses TRBV5-1 and TRBJ2-5, with TRBD2 identical over 7 bases. Germline V gene data show CDR1 as SGHRS and CDR2 as YFSETQ. Germline trimming cut 7 bases from V and 2 bases from J; bases unmatched to any gene: 14. The CDR3 is 16 residues long. The CDR3 nucleotides are TGCGCCAGCTCCTGGGGGGGACTGAGCTCTCAAGAGACCCAGTACTTC. It codes for CASSWGGLSSQETQYF.

The chain couples TRBV4-1 to TRBJ2-5; D unresolved. The V gene's germline CDR1 is MGHRA and CDR2 YSYEKL. Trimming left V 0 bases short and J 9 bases short, with 11 bases between. The CDR3 has 13 residues. The CDR3 spells CASSQDMYSAQYF. In DNA form, the CDR3 reads TGCGCCAGCAGCCAAGATATGTATTCGGCCCAGTACTTC.

This clonotype was seen more than once but under ten times. J is TRBJ1-2 and V is TRBV6-5; D is perhaps TRBD1 (6 bases). Trimming removed 8 bases at V and 8 bases at J, with 15 bases between. The CDR3 covers 12 residues. In germline, CDR1 is MNHEY, CDR2 SVGAGI. The CDR3 protein is CASGSRGLGYTF. The CDR3 nucleotides read TGTGCCAGCGGAAGCAGGGGATTGGGCTACACCTTC.

This chain joins TRBV4-3 and TRBJ1-2, with D unclear. Germline CDR1 LGHNA, CDR2 YSLEER. The CDR3 sequence is 15 residues long. V lost 1 base to trimming and J lost 4 bases, with 13 bases between them. The CDR3, as DNA: TGCGCCAGCAGCCAAGTCCTATCCGGCAGCTATGGCTACACCTTC. As protein: CASSQVLSGSYGYTF.

Only a few counts were recorded for this clonotype. This chain uses TRBV5-1 with TRBJ2-7; 7 nucleotides match TRBD1. Germline V lookup: CDR1 SGHRS, CDR2 YFSETQ. The ends lost 0 bases at V and 0 bases at J; junction bases unmatched: 9. This CDR3 region has 17 residues. The CDR3 spells CASSLEGSTGSSYEQYF. CDR3 nucleotide sequence: TGCGCCAGCAGCTTGGAGGGATCGACAGGGAGCTCCTACGAGCAGTACTTC.

The V gene is TRBV4-3, the J gene TRBJ2-1; D is unresolved. The germline gives CDR1 LGHNA, CDR2 YSLEER. This CDR3 comprises 17 residues. Trimming left V 1 base short and J 1 base short, with 14 bases between. CDR3 protein: CASSQVNLGESYNEQFF. In nucleotides, the CDR3 is TGCGCCAGCAGCCAAGTAAACCTTGGGGAATCCTACAATGAGCAGTTCTTC.

The chain recombines TRBV4-1 with TRBJ1-1; the D is unclear. CDR1 and CDR2 (germline): MGHRA, YSYEKL. The CDR3 is 14 amino acids. The germline V and J ends were trimmed by 1 base and 8 bases, with 14 bases remaining between them. CDR3 residues: CASSQALLRNEAFF. The CDR3 DNA reads TGCGCCAGCAGCCAAGCTTTACTTCGGAACGAAGCTTTCTTT.

This clonotype showed up many times. This chain uses TRBV2 with TRBJ2-5; a weak D match, TRBD2 (5 bases). In germline, CDR1 is SNHLY, CDR2 FYNNEI. The ends were cut back, 6 bases at V and 4 bases at J, with 9 bases in the middle. The CDR3 length is 12 residues. The CDR3 spells CASRREGETQYF. The CDR3 DNA reads TGTGCCAGCAGGAGAGAGGGAGAGACCCAGTACTTC.

This clonotype was counted between two and nine times. The DNA for the CDR3 is TGCGCCAGCCTTTCAGGGGGCGATGAGCAGTTCTTC. Translating gives CASLSGGDEQFF. The V and J genes are TRBV5-1 and TRBJ2-1; 8 nucleotides agree with TRBD1. Germline assignment: CDR1 SGHRS and CDR2 YFSETQ. The CDR3 covers 12 residues. Trimming cost V 7 bases and J 8 bases; bases outside gene matches: 5.

J is TRBJ1-5 and V is TRBV7-6; perhaps TRBD1 as D (5 bases). The CDR3 spans 14 residues. Germline V lookup: CDR1 SGHVS, CDR2 FNYEAQ. V was pared by 4 bases and J by 3 bases, with 10 bases between. The CDR3 nucleotides read TGTGCCAGCAGCTGGGCAGGGCCCAATCAGCCCCAGCATTTT. It is translated as CASSWAGPNQPQHF.

The sample holds one count of this clonotype. The chain combines TRBV7-2 with TRBJ2-1, with D possibly being TRBD2 (6 bases). V lost 3 bases and J 7 bases, leaving 13 bases between the germline ends. CDR3 length: 14 amino acids. In germline, CDR1 is SGHTA, CDR2 FQGNSA. CDR3 in DNA: TGTGCCAGCAGCTTTGGGGTGGGGGGTAATGAGCAGTTCTTC. It codes for CASSFGVGGNEQFF. Full variable domain (outside the CDR3, taken from reference TRBV7-2 and TRBJ2-1): GAGVSQSPSNKVTEKGKDVELRCDPISGHTALYWYRQSLGQGLEFLIYFQGNSAPDKSGLPSDRFSAERTGGSVSTLTIQRTQQEDSAVYLCASSFGVGGNEQFFGPGTRLTVL.

The chain links TRBV5-1 to TRBJ1-6; D may be TRBD1 (6 bases). The germline V gene has CDR1 SGHRS and CDR2 YFSETQ. This CDR3 is 14 amino acids long. V lost 0 bases, J lost 9 bases, and 10 bases lay in between. CDR3 residues: CASSLGDKASPLHF. The CDR3 DNA sequence: TGCGCCAGCAGCTTGGGGGACAAGGCTTCACCCCTCCACTTT.

A few counts support this clonotype. The V gene is TRBV6-2 or TRBV6-3, the J gene TRBJ2-5; 7 bases align to TRBD2. The V gene's germline CDR1 is MNHEY and CDR2 SVGEGT. The CDR3 has 14 amino acids. Losses at the gene ends were 4 bases for V and 5 bases for J; bases not matched to a gene: 7. In DNA form, the CDR3 reads TGTGCCAGCAGTTCCCCGACTAGCAGGGAGACCCAGTACTTC. Its protein is CASSSPTSRETQYF.

The chain has TRBV14 and TRBJ2-1, with D unclear. Trimming stripped 0 bases from V and 9 bases from J, with 9 bases between. CDR1 and CDR2 from the germline V gene are SGHDN and FVKESK. The CDR3 has 13 residues. The CDR3 here is CASSQETNSEQFF. The CDR3 bases are TGTGCCAGCAGCCAAGAAACAAACTCTGAGCAGTTCTTC. Looking up the rest from reference TRBV14 and TRBJ2-1 gives the full variable domain: EAGVTQFPSHSVIEKGQTVTLRCDPISGHDNLYWYRRVMGKEIKFLLHFVKESKQDESGMPNNRFLAERTGGTYSTLKVQPAELEDSGVYFCASSQETNSEQFFGPGTRLTVL.

This clonotype was counted at least ten times. V gene TRBV9 combines with J gene TRBJ2-3, with 8 bases fitting TRBD1. CDR1 is SGDLS and CDR2 is YYNGEE in the germline V gene. This CDR3 is 15 amino acids long. With V trimmed by 5 bases and J by 0 bases, 5 bases remained unmatched. The chain's CDR3 is CASRKTGASTDTQYF. The CDR3 region has the DNA TGTGCCAGCAGAAAGACAGGGGCCAGCACAGATACGCAGTATTTT.

This clonotype was counted between two and nine times. The chain joins TRBV6-1 to TRBJ1-1, with a tentative D call TRBD1 (6 bases). Trimming removed 5 bases at V and 6 bases at J, with 13 bases between. The CDR3 covers 13 residues. CDR1 and CDR2 (germline): MNHNS, SASEGT. The CDR3: CASSTQGFAEAFF. The DNA for the CDR3 is TGTGCCAGCAGTACACAGGGATTTGCTGAAGCTTTCTTT.

The chain carries TRBV29-1 and TRBJ2-5, with D perhaps given as TRBD1 or TRBD2 (6 bases each). The CDR3 loop spans 11 amino acids. Trimming pared 7 bases from V and 5 bases from J, leaving 11 bases between. CDR1 SQVTM and CDR2 ANQGSEA come from the germline V gene. The DNA for the CDR3 is TGCAGCGCAACAGGGAGGGAGACCCAGTACTTC. Translating it yields CSATGRETQYF.

This clonotype showed up just a few times. V and J are TRBV5-1 and TRBJ2-3, with 7 bases that match TRBD1. This CDR3 is built from 14 residues. V trimming: 9 bases; J trimming: 2 bases; junction bases outside the gene matches: 9. Germline values: CDR1 SGHRS, CDR2 YFSETQ. The chain's CDR3 is CATRQGAYTDTQYF. CDR3 in DNA: TGCGCCACCCGACAGGGAGCTTACACAGATACGCAGTATTTT.

The genes are TRBV12-3 or TRBV12-4 and TRBJ1-1; D call uncertain. V lost 5 bases to trimming and J lost 12 bases, with 25 bases between them. This CDR3 is built from 15 residues. CDR3 in amino acids: CASSRLADRPRMTFF. The DNA for the CDR3 is TGTGCCAGCAGTCGACTGGCCGACCGTCCCAGAATGACTTTCTTT.

This clonotype appeared a single time. Likely a read error: the CDR3 ends without its conserved phenylalanine or tryptophan. The chain recombines TRBV28 with TRBJ1-1; TRBD1 aligns across 9 bases. The CDR3 has 15 residues. V gave up 4 bases and J gave up 4 bases; unmatched junction bases: 7. CDR1 and CDR2 from the germline V gene are MDHEN and SYDVKM. The CDR3, as DNA: TGTGCCAGCAGTTCCCCGGGACAGGGAGGCACTGAAGCTTTCCTT. It is translated as CASSSPGQGGTEAFL.

The rearrangement uses TRBV29-1 and TRBJ1-1; D gene ambiguous. The CDR3 extends over 14 amino acids. The germline V and J ends were trimmed by 4 bases and 0 bases, with 12 bases remaining between them. Germline V gene data show CDR1 as SQVTM and CDR2 as ANQGSEA. The chain's CDR3 is CSVVDPGMNTEAFF. In nucleotides, the CDR3 is TGCAGCGTTGTAGATCCGGGGATGAACACTGAAGCTTTCTTT. Looking up the rest from reference TRBV29-1 and TRBJ1-1 gives the full variable domain: SAVISQKPSRDICQRGTSLTIQCQVDSQVTMMFWYRQQPGQSLTLIATANQGSEATYESGFVIDKFPISRPNLTFSTLTVSNMSPEDSSIYLCSVVDPGMNTEAFFGQGTRLTVV.